This T cell receptor (beta chain) emerged from a study of OX40 agonist ivuxolimab in advanced cancers. Study summary: Hepatocellular carcinoma, melanoma, renal cell or head and neck cancer occurred in dose-escalation patients. Treatment received earlier with anti-PD-1, anti-PD-L1 or anti-CTLA-4 agents was allowed, and over 30% had some. Study results and limitations: Researchers report that CD8+ T cells had, on average, more expanded clones than CD4+. Within 6 weeks, CD4+ and CD8+ blood T cells expanded clonally at 0.1 to 3.0 mg/kg.

Data came from immunoSEQ multiplex PCR; TCRdb stores just in-frame clones and leaves some out. The sample carries tens of thousands of clones, around 81% recorded once. As to this clone: Its antigen is unknown.

The germline gives CDR1 MDHEN, CDR2 SYDVKM. The CDR3 runs to 14 residues. V lost 5 bases to trimming and J lost 5 bases; unmatched junction nucleotides: 7. The sample here was CD4+ or CD8+ T cells sorted from blood, taken in a trial of the OX40 agonist ivuxolimab. The source of this sequence is an adult with an advanced solid tumor such as melanoma, head and neck, liver or kidney cancer. J is TRBJ2-5 and V is TRBV28, with TRBD1 matching over 8 bases. Here the CDR3 reads CASSIQGAWETQYF. The CDR3 bases are TGTGCCAGCAGTATTCAGGGGGCATGGGAGACCCAGTACTTC.